This T cell receptor (beta chain) emerged from a study of CD8 T cells in Susac syndrome. General observations from the study: The study conceded that its TCR sequencing and HLA analysis involved relatively few individuals.

After extraction with the RNeasy kit, roughly 0.5 to 1 ug of the RNA was reverse transcribed using random hexamers. MiXCR, applied by TCRdb to the immunoSEQ multiplex PCR reads, yields one record per CDR3 protein. The sample lists some 68,000 distinct CDR3 sequences; 93% were seen once. Each Susac syndrome patient had definite or probable disease by recently defined criteria. Notes on this clonotype: Its target is unknown.

This CDR3 is built from 17 residues. J lost 5 bases, V lost 0 bases, and 6 bases had no gene match. Germline V gives CDR1 SEHNR, CDR2 FQNEAQ (reference sequence). What was sequenced was CD4+ T cells from PBMCs. The origin of this receptor is a human donor with Susac syndrome. The chain carries TRBV7-9 and TRBJ2-3; 12 positions match TRBD2. CDR3 loop: CASSLAPLAGGRDTQYF. CDR3 sequence (DNA): TGTGCCAGCAGCTTAGCCCCCCTAGCGGGGGGGAGAGATACGCAGTATTTT.